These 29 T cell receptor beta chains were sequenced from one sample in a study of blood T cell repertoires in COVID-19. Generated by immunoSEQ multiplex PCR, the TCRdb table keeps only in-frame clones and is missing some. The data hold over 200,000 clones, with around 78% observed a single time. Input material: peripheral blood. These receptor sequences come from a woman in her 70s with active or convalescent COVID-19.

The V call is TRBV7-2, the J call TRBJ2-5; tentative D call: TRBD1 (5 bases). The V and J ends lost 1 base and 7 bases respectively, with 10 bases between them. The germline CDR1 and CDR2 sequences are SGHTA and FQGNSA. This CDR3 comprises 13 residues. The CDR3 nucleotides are TGTGCCAGCAGCTTAGGAGCCCAGGGGACCCAGTACTTC. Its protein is CASSLGAQGTQYF.

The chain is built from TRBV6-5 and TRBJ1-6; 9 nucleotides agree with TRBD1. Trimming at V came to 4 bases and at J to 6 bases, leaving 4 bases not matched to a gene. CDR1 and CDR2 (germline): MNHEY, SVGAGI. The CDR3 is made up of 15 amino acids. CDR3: CASSLWDRVNSPLHF. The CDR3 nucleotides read TGTGCCAGCAGTTTGTGGGACAGGGTTAATTCACCCCTCCACTTT.

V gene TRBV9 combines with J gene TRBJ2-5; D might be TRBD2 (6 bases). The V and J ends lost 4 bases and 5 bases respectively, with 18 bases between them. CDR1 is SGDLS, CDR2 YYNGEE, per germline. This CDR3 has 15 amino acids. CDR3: CASSPRDGRVETQYF. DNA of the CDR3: TGTGCCAGCAGCCCCCGGGACGGGAGAGTGGAGACCCAGTACTTC.

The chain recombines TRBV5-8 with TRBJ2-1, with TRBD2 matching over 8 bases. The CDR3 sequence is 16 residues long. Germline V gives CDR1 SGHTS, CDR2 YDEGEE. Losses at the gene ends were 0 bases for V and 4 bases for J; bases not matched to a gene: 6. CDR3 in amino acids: CASSLAGGGQYNEQFF. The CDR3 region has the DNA TGTGCCAGCAGCTTGGCCGGGGGGGGCCAATACAATGAGCAGTTCTTC.

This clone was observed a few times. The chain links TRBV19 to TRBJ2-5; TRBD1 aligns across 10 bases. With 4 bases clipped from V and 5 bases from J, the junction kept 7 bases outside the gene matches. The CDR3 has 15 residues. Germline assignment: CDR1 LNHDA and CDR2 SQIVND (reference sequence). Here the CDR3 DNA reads TGTGCCAGTAGTACAGGGACAGGGGCAGGGGAGACCCAGTACTTC. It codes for CASSTGTGAGETQYF.

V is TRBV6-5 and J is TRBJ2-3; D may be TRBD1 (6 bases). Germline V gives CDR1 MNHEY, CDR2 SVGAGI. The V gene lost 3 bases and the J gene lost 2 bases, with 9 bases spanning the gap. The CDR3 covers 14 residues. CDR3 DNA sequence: TGTGCCAGCAGTTATTACAGGGACACAGATACGCAGTATTTT. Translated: CASSYYRDTDTQYF.

The CDR3 loop reads CASSVVGQEFSTDTQYF. The CDR3 nucleotides are TGTGCCAGCAGCGTAGTGGGGCAAGAATTCAGCACAGATACGCAGTATTTT. The chain combines TRBV9 with TRBJ2-3, with D maybe TRBD1 (5 bases). The CDR3 totals 17 residues. CDR1 SGDLS and CDR2 YYNGEE come from the germline V gene. The V end was cut by 0 bases, the J end by 0 bases, with 14 bases between.

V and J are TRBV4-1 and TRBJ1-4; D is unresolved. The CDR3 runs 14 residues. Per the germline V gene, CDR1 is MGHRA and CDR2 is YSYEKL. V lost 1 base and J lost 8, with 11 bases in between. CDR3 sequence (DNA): TGCGCCAGCAGCCAAGGAACCGCCGGGGAAAAACTGTTTTTT. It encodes CASSQGTAGEKLFF.

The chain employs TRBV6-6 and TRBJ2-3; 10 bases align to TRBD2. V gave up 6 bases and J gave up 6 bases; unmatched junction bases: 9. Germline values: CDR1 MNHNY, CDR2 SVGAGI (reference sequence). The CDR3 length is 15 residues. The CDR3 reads CASRTSGGAGDTQYF. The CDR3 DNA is TGTGCCAGCAGGACCAGCGGGGGGGCAGGTGATACGCAGTATTTT.

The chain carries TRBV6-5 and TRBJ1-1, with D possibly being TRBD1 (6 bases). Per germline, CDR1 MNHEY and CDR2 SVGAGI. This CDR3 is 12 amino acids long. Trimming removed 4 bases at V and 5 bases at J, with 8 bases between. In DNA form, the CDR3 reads TGTGCCAGCAGTTTCGACAGGACTGAAGCTTTCTTT. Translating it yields CASSFDRTEAFF.

CDR3 sequence reads: CASSVSGGRSYNEQFF. The CDR3 region has the DNA TGTGCCAGCAGCGTTAGCGGGGGGCGCTCCTACAATGAGCAGTTCTTC. The chain uses TRBV9 and TRBJ2-1, with 10 bases identical to TRBD2. Germline V gene lookup returns CDR1 SGDLS and CDR2 YYNGEE. The CDR3 runs 16 residues. V was clipped by 2 bases and J by 0 bases; unmatched bases: 2.

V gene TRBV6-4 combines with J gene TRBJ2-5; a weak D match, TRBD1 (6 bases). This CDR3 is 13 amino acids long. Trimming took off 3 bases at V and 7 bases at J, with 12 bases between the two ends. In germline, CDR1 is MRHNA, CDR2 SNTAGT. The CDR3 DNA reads TGTGCCAGCAGTGATATCAGGGGTGCGACCCAGTACTTC. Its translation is CASSDIRGATQYF.

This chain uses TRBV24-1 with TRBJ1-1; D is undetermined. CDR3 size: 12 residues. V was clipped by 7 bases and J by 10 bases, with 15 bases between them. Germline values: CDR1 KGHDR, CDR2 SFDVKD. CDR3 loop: CATSEGGGRAFF. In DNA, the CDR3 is TGTGCCACCAGCGAGGGTGGAGGGAGAGCTTTCTTT.

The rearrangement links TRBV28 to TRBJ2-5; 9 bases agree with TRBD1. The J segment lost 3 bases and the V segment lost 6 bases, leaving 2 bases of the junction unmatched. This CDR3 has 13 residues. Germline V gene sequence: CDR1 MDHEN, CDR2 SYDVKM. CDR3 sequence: CASRDRGEETQYF. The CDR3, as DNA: TGTGCCAGCAGGGACAGGGGTGAAGAGACCCAGTACTTC.

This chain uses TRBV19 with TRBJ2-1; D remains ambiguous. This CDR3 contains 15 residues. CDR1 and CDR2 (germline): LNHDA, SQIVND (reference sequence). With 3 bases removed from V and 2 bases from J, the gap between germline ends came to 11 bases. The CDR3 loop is CASSILVYAYNEQFF. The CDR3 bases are TGTGCCAGTAGTATCTTAGTCTATGCCTACAATGAGCAGTTCTTC.

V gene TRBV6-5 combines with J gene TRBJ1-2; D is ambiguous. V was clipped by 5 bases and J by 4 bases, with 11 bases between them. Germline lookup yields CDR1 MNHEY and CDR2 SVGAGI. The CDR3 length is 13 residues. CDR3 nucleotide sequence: TGTGCCAGCAGTCCACAGCTCCTCTATGGCTACACCTTC. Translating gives CASSPQLLYGYTF.

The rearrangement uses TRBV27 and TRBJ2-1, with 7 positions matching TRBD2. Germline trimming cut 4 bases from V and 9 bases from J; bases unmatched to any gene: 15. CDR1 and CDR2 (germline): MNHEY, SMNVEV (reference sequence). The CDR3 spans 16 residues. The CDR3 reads CASSSLTVGGRFEQFF. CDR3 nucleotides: TGTGCCAGCAGTTCACTTACCGTGGGCGGGAGATTTGAGCAGTTCTTC.

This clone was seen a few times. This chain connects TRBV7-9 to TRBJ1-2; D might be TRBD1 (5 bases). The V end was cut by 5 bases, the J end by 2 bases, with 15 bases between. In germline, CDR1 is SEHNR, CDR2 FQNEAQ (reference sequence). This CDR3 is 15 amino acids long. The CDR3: CASSAGRGENYGYTF. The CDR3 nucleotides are TGTGCCAGCAGCGCGGGGAGAGGGGAAAACTATGGCTACACCTTC.

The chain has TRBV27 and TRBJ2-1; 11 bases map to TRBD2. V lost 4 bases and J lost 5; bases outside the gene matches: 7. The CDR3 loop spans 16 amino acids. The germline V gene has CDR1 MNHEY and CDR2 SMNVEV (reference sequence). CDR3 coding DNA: TGTGCCAGCAGTTCGATCCTAGCGGGAGGTGACAATGAGCAGTTCTTC. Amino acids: CASSSILAGGDNEQFF.

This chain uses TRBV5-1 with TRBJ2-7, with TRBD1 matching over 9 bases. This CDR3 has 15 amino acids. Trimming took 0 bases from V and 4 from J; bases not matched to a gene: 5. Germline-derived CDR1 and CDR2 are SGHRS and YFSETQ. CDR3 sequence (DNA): TGCGCCAGCAGCTTGGGACAGGGGGGCGCTTACGAGCAGTACTTC. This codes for CASSLGQGGAYEQYF.

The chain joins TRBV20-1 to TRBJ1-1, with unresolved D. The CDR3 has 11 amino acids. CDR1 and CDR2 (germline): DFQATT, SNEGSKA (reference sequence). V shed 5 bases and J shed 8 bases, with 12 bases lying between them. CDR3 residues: CSAPIREEAFF. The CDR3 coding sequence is TGCAGTGCTCCGATACGGGAAGAAGCTTTCTTT.

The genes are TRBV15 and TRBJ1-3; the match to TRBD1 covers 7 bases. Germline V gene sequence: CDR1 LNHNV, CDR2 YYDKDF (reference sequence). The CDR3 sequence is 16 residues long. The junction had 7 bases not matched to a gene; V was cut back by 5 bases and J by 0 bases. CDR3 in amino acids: CATSVGTASSGNTIYF. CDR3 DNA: TGTGCCACCAGCGTCGGGACAGCGAGCTCTGGAAACACCATATATTTT. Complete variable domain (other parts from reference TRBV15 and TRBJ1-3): DAMVIQNPRYQVTQFGKPVTLSCSQTLNHNVMYWYQQKSSQAPKLLFHYYDKDFNNEADTPDNFQSRRPNTSFCFLDIRSPGLGDTAMYLCATSVGTASSGNTIYFGEGSWLTVV.

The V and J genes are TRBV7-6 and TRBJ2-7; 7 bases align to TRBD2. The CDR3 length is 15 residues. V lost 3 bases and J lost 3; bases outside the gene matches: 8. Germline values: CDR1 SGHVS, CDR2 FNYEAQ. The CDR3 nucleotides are TGTGCCAGCAGCTTGCTAGGACTAGAGGGCTACGAGCAGTACTTC. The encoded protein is CASSLLGLEGYEQYF. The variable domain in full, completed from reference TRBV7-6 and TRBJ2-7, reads GAGVSQSPRYKVTKRGQDVALRCDPISGHVSLYWYRQALGQGPEFLTYFNYEAQQDKSGLPNDRFSAERPEGSISTLTIQRTEQRDSAMYRCASSLLGLEGYEQYFGPGTRLTVT.

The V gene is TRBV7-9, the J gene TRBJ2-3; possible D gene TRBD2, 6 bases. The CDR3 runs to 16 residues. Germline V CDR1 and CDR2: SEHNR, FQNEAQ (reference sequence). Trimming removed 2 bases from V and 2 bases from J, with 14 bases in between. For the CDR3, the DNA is TGTGCCAGCAGCTTACCCGCGGCGGGGTTCACAGATACGCAGTATTTT. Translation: CASSLPAAGFTDTQYF.

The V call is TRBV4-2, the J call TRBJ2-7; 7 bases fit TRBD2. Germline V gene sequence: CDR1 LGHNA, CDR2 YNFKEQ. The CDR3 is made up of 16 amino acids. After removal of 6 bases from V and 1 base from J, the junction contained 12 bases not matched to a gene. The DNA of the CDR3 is TGTGCCAGCAGGGTTGAGGCCTCGGGGGGTTCCTACGAGCAGTACTTC. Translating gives CASRVEASGGSYEQYF.

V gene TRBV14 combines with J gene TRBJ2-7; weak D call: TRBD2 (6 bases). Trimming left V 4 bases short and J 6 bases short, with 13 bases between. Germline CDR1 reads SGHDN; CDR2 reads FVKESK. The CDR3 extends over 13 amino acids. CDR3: CASSPREFGEQYF. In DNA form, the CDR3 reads TGTGCCAGCAGCCCCCGGGAGTTCGGCGAGCAGTACTTC.

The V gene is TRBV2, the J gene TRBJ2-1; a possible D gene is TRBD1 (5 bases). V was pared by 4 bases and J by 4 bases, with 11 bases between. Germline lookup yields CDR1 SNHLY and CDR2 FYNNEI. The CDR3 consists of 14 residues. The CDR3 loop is CASSVWTNYNEQFF. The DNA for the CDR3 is TGTGCCAGCAGTGTCTGGACAAATTACAATGAGCAGTTCTTC.

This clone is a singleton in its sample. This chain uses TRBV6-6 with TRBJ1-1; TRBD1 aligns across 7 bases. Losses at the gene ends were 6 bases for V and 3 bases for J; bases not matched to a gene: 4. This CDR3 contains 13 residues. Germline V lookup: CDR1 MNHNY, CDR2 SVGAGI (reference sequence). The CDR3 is CASSTGQYTEAFF. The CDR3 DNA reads TGTGCCAGCAGCACGGGACAGTACACTGAAGCTTTCTTT.

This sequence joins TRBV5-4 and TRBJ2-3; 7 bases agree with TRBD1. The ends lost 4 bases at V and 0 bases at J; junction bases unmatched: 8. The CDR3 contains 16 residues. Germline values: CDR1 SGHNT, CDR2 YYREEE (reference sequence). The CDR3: CASSLITGASTDTQYF. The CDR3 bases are TGTGCCAGCAGCCTTATAACAGGGGCGAGCACAGATACGCAGTATTTT.